The 28 T cell receptor beta chains below come from one sample, sequenced in a study of Ad26.COV2.S vaccination and SARS-CoV-2 variants. Treatment here: 19 received Ad26.COV2.S at low or high dose, single or two shots; several received placebo; per-sample allocation not given. Specimen acquisition occurred on day 63 following the initial vaccine or placebo injection. Profiled with immunoSEQ multiplex PCR; TCRdb holds only in-frame clones, not every one. The table includes roughly 300,000 clones, roughly 90% detected once. The starting material was peripheral blood, obtained in a trial of Ad26.COV2.S vaccine versus placebo. Source of these receptors: a person aged 18-65 years who received the Ad26.COV2.S COVID-19 vaccine or a placebo.

The chain is built from TRBV4-1 and TRBJ1-1; 7 nucleotides agree with TRBD1. This CDR3 is built from 22 residues. V was pared by 0 bases and J by 1 base, with 23 bases of the junction left unmatched. Looked up from germline, CDR1 is MGHRA and CDR2 is YSYEKL. CDR3 amino acids: CASSQDVPGTELMWESNTEAFF. The CDR3 nucleotides are TGCGCCAGCAGCCAAGATGTACCCGGGACAGAACTCATGTGGGAATCGAACACTGAAGCTTTCTTT.

This chain links TRBV6-1 with TRBJ2-1, with TRBD2 as a possible D gene (6 bases). Trimming removed 1 base at V and 6 bases at J, with 10 bases between. The V gene's germline CDR1 is MNHNS and CDR2 SASEGT. There are 14 residues in the CDR3. The CDR3 nucleotides read TGTGCCAGCAGTGAAGGCCTAGCGAGCAATGAGCAGTTCTTC. This sequence encodes CASSEGLASNEQFF.

J is TRBJ2-5 and V is TRBV3-1 (or the pseudogene TRBV3-2); D is uncertain. The V gene lost 2 bases and the J gene lost 5 bases, with 6 bases spanning the gap. The germline V gene has CDR1 LGHDT and CDR2 YNNKEL (reference sequence). The CDR3 totals 12 residues. CDR3 loop: CASSQKWETQYF. CDR3 DNA sequence: TGTGCCAGCAGCCAAAAGTGGGAGACCCAGTACTTC.

The chain has TRBV4-1 and TRBJ2-1; D call uncertain. This CDR3 region has 16 residues. Trimming removed 0 bases from V and 4 bases from J, with 13 bases in between. Looked up from germline, CDR1 is MGHRA and CDR2 is YSYEKL. The CDR3 DNA reads TGCGCCAGCAGCCAAGAGGGAAACGGGTTGTACAATGAGCAGTTCTTC. Its translation is CASSQEGNGLYNEQFF.

The J gene is TRBJ2-2, the V gene TRBV7-8, with a possible D match to TRBD2 (6 bases). V lost 7 bases and J lost 5, with 17 bases in between. Germline values: CDR1 SGHVS, CDR2 FQNEAQ. This CDR3 has 15 amino acids. The CDR3 region has the DNA TGTGCCAGCACCCACGACCTAGCGTTTACCGGGGAGCTGTTTTTT. Translated, it gives CASTHDLAFTGELFF.

The V gene is TRBV29-1, the J gene TRBJ1-1, with TRBD1 matching over 7 bases. The germline V gene encodes CDR1 SQVTM and CDR2 ANQGSEA. This CDR3 comprises 13 residues. With 5 bases clipped from V and 2 bases from J, the junction kept 5 bases outside the gene matches. DNA of the CDR3: TGCAGCGTTAAGGGACAGCCTAACACTGAAGCTTTCTTT. Translating it yields CSVKGQPNTEAFF. Based on the CDR3 plus reference TRBV29-1 and TRBJ1-1, the full variable domain is SAVISQKPSRDICQRGTSLTIQCQVDSQVTMMFWYRQQPGQSLTLIATANQGSEATYESGFVIDKFPISRPNLTFSTLTVSNMSPEDSSIYLCSVKGQPNTEAFFGQGTRLTVV.

The chain has TRBV19 and TRBJ2-6, with D unresolved. The CDR3 totals 15 residues. CDR1 is LNHDA and CDR2 is SQIVND in the germline V gene (reference sequence). V lost 5 bases and J lost 0, with 8 bases in between. In DNA form, the CDR3 reads TGTGCCAGTAGTGCGTACAGCTCTGGGGCCAACGTCCTGACTTTC. Its translation: CASSAYSSGANVLTF.

J is TRBJ2-7 and V is TRBV19, with 10 bases that match TRBD1. J was trimmed by 2 bases and V by 10 bases; bases with no gene match: 11. The CDR3 contains 15 residues. Germline CDR1 reads LNHDA; CDR2 reads SQIVND (reference sequence). The CDR3 protein is CAIPLDGQGAYEQYF. In DNA, the CDR3 is TGTGCCATCCCCCTCGACGGACAGGGGGCCTACGAGCAGTACTTC.

In the case of this clone: The same CDR3 is also encoded by other DNA sequences in this sample. The chain has TRBV5-1 and TRBJ2-3; 7 bases are a match to TRBD2. Germline V gene lookup returns CDR1 SGHRS and CDR2 YFSETQ. V trimming: 0 bases; J trimming: 4 bases; junction bases outside the gene matches: 5. The CDR3 is 15 amino acids. The CDR3 bases are TGCGCCAGCAGCTTGGTTGGGAGGGGCCCAGATACGCAGTATTTT. Translation: CASSLVGRGPDTQYF. Variable domain in full (rest from reference TRBV5-1 and TRBJ2-3): KAGVTQTPRYLIKTRGQQVTLSCSPISGHRSVSWYQQTPGQGLQFLFEYFSETQRNKGNFPGRFSGRQFSNSRSEMNVSTLELGDSALYLCASSLVGRGPDTQYFGPGTRLTVL.

In nucleotides, the CDR3 is TGCGCCAGCAGGGAAAATACAGGGGCAGGTTCGACTGAAGCTTTCTTT. It specifies CASRENTGAGSTEAFF. The chain carries TRBV5-1 and TRBJ1-1; 7 positions match TRBD1. Germline-derived CDR1 and CDR2 are SGHRS and YFSETQ. This CDR3 spans 16 amino acids. The ends lost 5 bases at V and 5 bases at J; junction bases unmatched: 15.

Concerning this clone: Other DNA sequences from this sample encode an identical CDR3 as well. For the CDR3, the DNA is TGTGCCAGCAGCCCCCCGGGACACTCGAACACTGAAGCTTTCTTT. It yields the protein CASSPPGHSNTEAFF. The chain carries TRBV7-9 and TRBJ1-1; D might be TRBD1 (6 bases). The CDR3 runs to 15 residues. Germline lookup yields CDR1 SEHNR and CDR2 FQNEAQ (reference sequence). Trimming removed 5 bases at V and 1 base at J, with 14 bases between.

In its sample, this clone was seen once. CDR3 protein: CASSLPGGVNSPLHF. CDR3 DNA sequence: TGTGCCAGCAGCTTACCAGGGGGCGTAAATTCACCCCTCCACTTT. The chain is built from TRBV7-9 and TRBJ1-6; 8 bases match TRBD1. The V gene's germline CDR1 is SEHNR and CDR2 FQNEAQ (reference sequence). V lost 2 bases and J lost 7; bases outside the gene matches: 4. This CDR3 comprises 15 residues. Full variable domain (missing parts from reference TRBV7-9 and TRBJ1-6): DTGVSQNPRHKITKRGQNVTFRCDPISEHNRLYWYRQTLGQGPEFLTYFQNEAQLEKSRLLSDRFSAERPKGSFSTLEIQRTEQGDSAMYLCASSLPGGVNSPLHFGNGTRLTVT.

Here the CDR3 reads CASSRSRDSGNTIYF. In DNA, the CDR3 is TGCGCCAGCAGCCGCAGCCGAGACTCTGGAAACACCATATATTTT. This rearrangement joins TRBV4-1 to TRBJ1-3; no clear D. With 4 bases removed from V and 0 bases from J, the gap between germline ends came to 10 bases. Germline V gene lookup returns CDR1 MGHRA and CDR2 YSYEKL. The CDR3 sequence is 15 residues long.

The chain links TRBV6-5 to TRBJ2-1, with 8 bases fitting TRBD2. J was trimmed by 8 bases and V by 5 bases; bases with no gene match: 5. The CDR3 runs to 13 residues. In germline, CDR1 is MNHEY, CDR2 SVGAGI. The CDR3 bases are TGTGCCAGCAGTCGGACTAGCAGGGATGAGCAGTTCTTC. It translates to CASSRTSRDEQFF.

V gene TRBV28 combines with J gene TRBJ2-7; 7 bases are shared with TRBD1. CDR3 length equals 15 residues. The J segment lost 1 base and the V segment lost 2 bases, leaving 5 bases of the junction unmatched. Germline V gene data show CDR1 as MDHEN and CDR2 as SYDVKM. The CDR3: CASSLPAGGSYEQYF. CDR3 in DNA: TGTGCCAGCAGTTTACCGGCAGGGGGATCCTACGAGCAGTACTTC.

This chain links TRBV28 with TRBJ2-7, with D unresolved. The CDR3 consists of 15 residues. V lost 4 bases and J 2 bases, leaving 15 bases between the germline ends. Germline V gene data show CDR1 as MDHEN and CDR2 as SYDVKM. The CDR3 loop is CASSYFVGSAYEQYF. The CDR3, as DNA: TGTGCCAGCAGTTATTTTGTCGGCAGTGCCTACGAGCAGTACTTC.

V and J are TRBV9 and TRBJ1-3; D is undetermined. Germline loops: CDR1 SGDLS, CDR2 YYNGEE. Deletions cut 7 bases from V and 2 bases from J, with 13 bases between. This CDR3 contains 14 residues. CDR3: CASSPGWAGNTIYF. The CDR3 DNA is TGTGCCAGCTCCCCCGGGTGGGCTGGAAACACCATATATTTT. The complete variable domain, with remaining parts taken from reference TRBV9 and TRBJ1-3, reads DSGVTQTPKHLITATGQRVTLRCSPRSGDLSVYWYQQSLDQGLQFLIQYYNGEERAKGNILERFSAQQFPDLHSELNLSSLELGDSALYFCASSPGWAGNTIYFGEGSWLTVV.

The V and J genes are TRBV4-2 and TRBJ1-1, with TRBD1 matching 8 bases. The CDR3 extends over 18 amino acids. CDR1 is LGHNA, CDR2 YNFKEQ, per germline. The V and J ends lost 1 base and 0 bases, in that order; junction bases with no gene match: 10. The CDR3, as DNA: TGTGCCAGCAGCCAAGGGTTAGGACAGGGACCAATGAACACTGAAGCTTTCTTT. It specifies CASSQGLGQGPMNTEAFF.

The chain has TRBV7-8 and TRBJ2-5, with 8 bases aligning to TRBD2. CDR1 and CDR2 (germline): SGHVS, FQNEAQ. Trimming took 0 bases from V and 7 from J; bases not matched to a gene: 1. There are 13 residues in the CDR3. The CDR3 here is CASSLAREGTQYF. The CDR3 coding sequence is TGTGCCAGCAGCTTAGCCCGGGAGGGGACCCAGTACTTC.

V is TRBV4-1 and J is TRBJ2-1; D gene unclear. The CDR3 runs 17 residues. The germline V and J ends were trimmed by 0 bases and 2 bases, with 14 bases remaining between them. Germline CDR1 is MGHRA and CDR2 is YSYEKL. For the CDR3, the DNA is TGCGCCAGCAGCCAAGAACCAGGCTCACCAGCCTACAATGAGCAGTTCTTC. Protein: CASSQEPGSPAYNEQFF.

The chain carries TRBV29-1 and TRBJ2-1; TRBD2 matches at 12 bases. Trimming removed 3 bases from V and 1 base from J; junction bases left unmatched: 7. Germline V lookup: CDR1 SQVTM, CDR2 ANQGSEA. CDR3 length: 17 amino acids. CDR3 amino acids: CSVETSGRFFSYNEQFF. DNA for the CDR3: TGCAGCGTTGAGACTAGCGGGAGATTTTTTTCCTACAATGAGCAGTTCTTC.

The gene calls are TRBV7-8 and TRBJ2-5; 9 bases are a match to TRBD1. In germline, CDR1 is SGHVS, CDR2 FQNEAQ. The CDR3 is made up of 16 amino acids. Unmatched junction bases numbered 9, after V lost 4 bases and J lost 3 bases. Here the CDR3 reads CASSYQPGQGKETQYF. The CDR3 nucleotides read TGTGCCAGCAGCTACCAGCCGGGACAGGGAAAAGAGACCCAGTACTTC.

This chain links TRBV3-1 (or the pseudogene TRBV3-2) with TRBJ2-4; D may match TRBD1 or TRBD2 (5 bases each). CDR3 length: 15 amino acids. The V and J ends lost 2 bases and 6 bases respectively, with 14 bases between them. Germline CDR1 LGHDT, CDR2 YNNKEL (reference sequence). The CDR3 coding sequence is TGTGCCAGCAGCCAACGGTCCGGGGCTCTAAACATTCAGTACTTC. This translates into CASSQRSGALNIQYF.

The chain couples TRBV25-1 to TRBJ2-1; either TRBD1 or TRBD2 may fit D (7 bases each). Per the germline V gene, CDR1 is MGHDK and CDR2 is SYGVNS. The CDR3 is 16 amino acids. Deletions cut 8 bases from V and 4 bases from J, with 21 bases between. CDR3 amino acids: CASHSGGGTVYNEQFF. In nucleotides, the CDR3 is TGTGCCAGCCACTCCGGGGGAGGGACAGTTTACAATGAGCAGTTCTTC.

With regard to this clone: This may arise from a read error, as a much more abundant clone is one base away. The V and J genes are TRBV6-5 and TRBJ2-2; tentatively, D is TRBD1 (5 bases). Germline loops: CDR1 MNHEY, CDR2 SVGAGI. Between the trimmed V and J ends, which lost 2 bases and 4 bases, there was a span of 8 bases. The CDR3 totals 14 residues. The chain's CDR3 is CASSYAGITGELFF. As DNA, the CDR3 is TGTGCCAGCAGTTACGCAGGGATCACCGGGGAGCTGTTTTTT.

This clone showed up just once. V usage is TRBV10-3 and J usage is TRBJ1-2; 7 bases match TRBD1. The length of the CDR3 is 14 residues. Per germline, CDR1 ENHRY and CDR2 SYGVKD. V was pared by 11 bases and J by 0 bases, with 9 bases of the junction left unmatched. CDR3 in amino acids: CALGTDTSNYGYTF. Written as DNA, the CDR3 is TGTGCCCTCGGGACAGATACTTCTAACTATGGCTACACCTTC.

V gene TRBV10-3 combines with J gene TRBJ2-1; weak D call: TRBD1 (5 bases). The CDR3 spans 17 residues. The V end was cut by 2 bases, the J end by 5 bases, with 19 bases between. The V gene's germline CDR1 is ENHRY and CDR2 SYGVKD. The CDR3 DNA reads TGTGCCATCAGTGAGAACGTCCGTACAGGCCAAGACAATGAGCAGTTCTTC. This encodes CAISENVRTGQDNEQFF.

This chain links TRBV3-1 (or the pseudogene TRBV3-2) with TRBJ2-1, with 10 bases aligning to TRBD2. CDR3 length equals 14 residues. Germline V lookup: CDR1 LGHDT, CDR2 YNNKEL (reference sequence). V was pared by 8 bases and J by 10 bases, with 11 bases of the junction left unmatched. The CDR3 DNA reads as TGTGCCAGCGCAGCTAGCGGGGGCCGGAAGGAGCAGTTCTTC. Translation: CASAASGGRKEQFF.